Included here is one T cell receptor (beta chain) sequence, with context. The CDR3 runs to 13 residues. Trimming removed 3 bases at V and 8 bases at J, with 10 bases between. The germline V gene encodes CDR1 KGHSH and CDR2 LQKENI. The PCR ran on 60 Vbeta and 13 Jbeta primers. Sequencing used immunoSEQ multiplex PCR; TCRdb keeps in-frame clones, though not all of them. The table includes fewer than 250,000 clones, approximately 80% detected once. This entry comes from a study of cytomegalovirus exposure and HLA in healthy donors. The chain uses TRBV18 and TRBJ1-4; no reliable D call. The sample consisted of PBMCs. The clonotype originates from a woman aged 30 to 39 in good health and CMV-seropositive. CDR3 sequence: CASSPTTGEKLFF. The CDR3 DNA sequence: TGTGCCAGCTCACCTACCACGGGGGAAAAACTGTTTTTT.